The T cell receptor beta chain described here comes from a study of cytomegalovirus exposure and HLA in healthy donors. CDR1 is MNHEY, CDR2 SMNVEV, per germline (reference sequence). V shed 4 bases and J shed 4 bases, with 16 bases lying between them. The CDR3 contains 15 residues. Sequenced by immunoSEQ multiplex PCR; TCRdb stores in-frame clones only, minus some. Counted here are hundreds of thousands of clones, 70% to 90% occurring once; the ten biggest clones make up approximately 0.8%. While the first cohort had 500 to 700 subjects, the donors belonged to the separate validation cohort of more than 95 subjects.

The sample consisted of PBMCs. The TCR comes from a woman aged 18-29 years in good health and CMV-seronegative. V gene TRBV27 combines with J gene TRBJ1-1; D perhaps matches TRBD1 (6 bases). CDR3 in DNA: TGTGCCAGCAGTTCTTACAGGGCCCGGGGCACTGAAGCTTTCTTT. Translated: CASSSYRARGTEAFF.